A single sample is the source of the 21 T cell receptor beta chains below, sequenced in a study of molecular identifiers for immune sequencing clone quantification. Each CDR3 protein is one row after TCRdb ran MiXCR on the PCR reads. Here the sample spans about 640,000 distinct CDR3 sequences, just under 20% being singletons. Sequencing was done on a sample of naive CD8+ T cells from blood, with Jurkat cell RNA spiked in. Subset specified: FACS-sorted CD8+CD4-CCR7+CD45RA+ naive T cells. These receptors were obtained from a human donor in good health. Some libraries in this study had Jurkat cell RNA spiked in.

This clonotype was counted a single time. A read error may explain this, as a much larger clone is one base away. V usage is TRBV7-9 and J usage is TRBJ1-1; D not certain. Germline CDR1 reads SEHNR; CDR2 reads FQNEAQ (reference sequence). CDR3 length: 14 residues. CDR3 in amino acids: CASSLSAGNAEAFF. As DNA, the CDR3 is TGTGCCAGCAGCTTATCCGCGGGGAACGCTGAAGCTTTCTTT.

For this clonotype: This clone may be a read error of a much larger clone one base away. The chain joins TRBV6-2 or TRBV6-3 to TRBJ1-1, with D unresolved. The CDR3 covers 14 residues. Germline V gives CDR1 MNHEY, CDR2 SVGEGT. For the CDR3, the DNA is TGTGCCACCTCCCGCGGATGGGAGAACACTGAAGCTCTCTTT. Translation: CATSRGWENTEALF.

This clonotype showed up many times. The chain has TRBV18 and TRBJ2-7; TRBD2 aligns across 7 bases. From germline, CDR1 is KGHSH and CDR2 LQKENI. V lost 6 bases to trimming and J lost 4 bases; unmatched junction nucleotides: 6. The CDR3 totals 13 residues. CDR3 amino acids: CASSVSGEYEQYF. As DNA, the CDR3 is TGTGCCAGCTCCGTCAGCGGGGAATACGAGCAGTACTTC.

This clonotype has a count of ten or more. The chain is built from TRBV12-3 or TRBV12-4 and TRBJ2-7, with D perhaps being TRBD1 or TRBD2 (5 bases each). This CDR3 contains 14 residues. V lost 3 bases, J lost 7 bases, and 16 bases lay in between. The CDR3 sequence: CASSLLGPAGEQYF. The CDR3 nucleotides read TGTGCCAGCAGTTTGTTGGGACCCGCCGGGGAGCAGTACTTC.

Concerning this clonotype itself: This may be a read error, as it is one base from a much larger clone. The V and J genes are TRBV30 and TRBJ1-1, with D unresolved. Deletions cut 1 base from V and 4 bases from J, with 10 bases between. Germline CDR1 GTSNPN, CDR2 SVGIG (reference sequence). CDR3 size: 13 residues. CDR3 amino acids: CAWSAQGGTEAFF. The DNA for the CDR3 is TGTGCCTGGAGTGCACAAGGTGGCACTGAAGCTTTCTTT.

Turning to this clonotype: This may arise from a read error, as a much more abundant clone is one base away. CDR3 protein: CASRVTPRSTEAFF. In nucleotides, the CDR3 is TGTGCCAGCAGGGTCACACCCAGGAGCACTGAAGCTTTCTTT. The V call is TRBV2, the J call TRBJ1-1; D unresolved. Germline V lookup: CDR1 SNHLY, CDR2 FYNNEI. The CDR3 totals 14 residues. V was cut by 6 bases and J by 4 bases, with 15 bases left in between.

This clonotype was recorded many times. The chain's CDR3 is CSARSSGSSYNEQFF. CDR3 coding DNA: TGCAGTGCTAGGTCGAGCGGGAGCTCCTACAATGAGCAGTTCTTC. The gene calls are TRBV20-1 and TRBJ2-1; TRBD2 matches at 8 bases. After removal of 3 bases from V and 0 bases from J, the junction contained 4 bases not matched to a gene. This CDR3 is built from 15 residues. Germline V gene data show CDR1 as DFQATT and CDR2 as SNEGSKA (reference sequence).

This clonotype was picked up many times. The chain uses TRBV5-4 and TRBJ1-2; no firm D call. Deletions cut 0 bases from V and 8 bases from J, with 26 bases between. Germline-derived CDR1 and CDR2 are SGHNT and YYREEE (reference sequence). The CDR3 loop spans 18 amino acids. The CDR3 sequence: CASSLAGLNTLTAGGYTF. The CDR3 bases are TGTGCCAGCAGCTTGGCAGGACTAAATACCTTAACGGCGGGAGGCTACACCTTC. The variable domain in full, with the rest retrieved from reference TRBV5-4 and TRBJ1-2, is ETGVTQSPTHLIKTRGQQVTLRCSSQSGHNTVSWYQQALGQGPQFIFQYYREEENGRGNFPPRFSGLQFPNYSSELNVNALELDDSALYLCASSLAGLNTLTAGGYTFGSGTRLTVV.

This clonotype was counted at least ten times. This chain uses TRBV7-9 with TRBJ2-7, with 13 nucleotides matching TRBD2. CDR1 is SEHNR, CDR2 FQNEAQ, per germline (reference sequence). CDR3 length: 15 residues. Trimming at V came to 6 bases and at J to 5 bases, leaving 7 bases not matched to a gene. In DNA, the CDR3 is TGTGCCAGCAGTCGAAGGACTAGCGGGGGCCACGAGCAGTACTTC. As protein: CASSRRTSGGHEQYF.

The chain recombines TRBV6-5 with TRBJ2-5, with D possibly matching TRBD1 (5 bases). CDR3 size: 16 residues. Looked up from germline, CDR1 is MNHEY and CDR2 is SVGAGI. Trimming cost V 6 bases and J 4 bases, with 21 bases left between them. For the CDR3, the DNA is TGTGCCAGCAGCTCGGTTGGCGAGGACACTTCAGAGACCCAGTACTTC. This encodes CASSSVGEDTSETQYF.

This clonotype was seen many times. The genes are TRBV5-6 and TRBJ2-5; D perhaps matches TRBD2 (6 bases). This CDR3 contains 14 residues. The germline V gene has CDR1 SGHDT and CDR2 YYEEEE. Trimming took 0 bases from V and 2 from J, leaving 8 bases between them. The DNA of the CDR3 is TGTGCCAGCAGCTTGGCGGCGGGACAAGAGACCCAGTACTTC. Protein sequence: CASSLAAGQETQYF.

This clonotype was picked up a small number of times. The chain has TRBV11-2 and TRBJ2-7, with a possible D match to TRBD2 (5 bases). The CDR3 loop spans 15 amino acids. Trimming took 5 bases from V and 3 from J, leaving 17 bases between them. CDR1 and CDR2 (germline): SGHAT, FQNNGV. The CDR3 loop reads CASSATGIRIYEQYF. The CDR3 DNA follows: TGTGCCAGCAGCGCCACCGGGATTAGGATCTACGAGCAGTACTTC.

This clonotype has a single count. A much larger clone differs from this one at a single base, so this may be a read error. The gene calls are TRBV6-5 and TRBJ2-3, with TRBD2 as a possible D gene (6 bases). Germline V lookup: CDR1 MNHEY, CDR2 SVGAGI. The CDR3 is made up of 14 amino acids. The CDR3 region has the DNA TGTGCCAGCAGTTCACTAGCTGCCACAGATACGCTGTATTTT. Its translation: CASSSLAATDTLYF.

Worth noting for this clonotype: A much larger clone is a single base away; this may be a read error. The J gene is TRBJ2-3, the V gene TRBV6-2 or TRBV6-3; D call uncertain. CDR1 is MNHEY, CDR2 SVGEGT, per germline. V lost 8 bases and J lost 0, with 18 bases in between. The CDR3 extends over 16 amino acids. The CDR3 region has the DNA TGTGCCAGCGGTGATACAGCTACACCCAGCACAGATACGCAGTATTTT. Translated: CASGDTATPSTDTQYF.

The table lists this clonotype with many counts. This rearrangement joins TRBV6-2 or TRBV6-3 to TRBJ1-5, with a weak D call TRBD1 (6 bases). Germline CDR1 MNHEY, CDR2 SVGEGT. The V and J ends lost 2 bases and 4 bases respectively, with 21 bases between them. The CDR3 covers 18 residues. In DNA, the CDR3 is TGTGCCAGCAGTTACACCCCCCTCGGAGACAGGTTGAATCAGCCCCAGCATTTT. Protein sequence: CASSYTPLGDRLNQPQHF.

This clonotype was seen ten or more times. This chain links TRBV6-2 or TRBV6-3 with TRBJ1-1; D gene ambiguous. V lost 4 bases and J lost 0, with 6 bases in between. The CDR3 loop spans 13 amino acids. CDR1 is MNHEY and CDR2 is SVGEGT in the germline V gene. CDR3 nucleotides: TGTGCCAGCAGTTCCAAGATGAACACTGAAGCTTTCTTT. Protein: CASSSKMNTEAFF.

Here the CDR3 DNA reads TGTGCCTGCGACAGGGGGAGCTCCTACGAGCAGTACTTC. This gives the protein CACDRGSSYEQYF. The rearrangement uses TRBV30 and TRBJ2-7; 9 bases line up with TRBD1. Germline V gives CDR1 GTSNPN, CDR2 SVGIG (reference sequence). The junction had 3 bases not matched to a gene; V was cut back by 6 bases and J by 0 bases. The CDR3 loop spans 13 amino acids.

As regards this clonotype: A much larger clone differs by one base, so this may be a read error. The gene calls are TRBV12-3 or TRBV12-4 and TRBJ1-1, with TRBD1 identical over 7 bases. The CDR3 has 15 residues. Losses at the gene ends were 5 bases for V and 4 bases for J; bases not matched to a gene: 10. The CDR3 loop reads CASSPRQGLGTEAFF. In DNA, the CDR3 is TGTGCCAGCAGTCCCCGACAGGGACTGGGCACTGAAGCTTTCTTT.

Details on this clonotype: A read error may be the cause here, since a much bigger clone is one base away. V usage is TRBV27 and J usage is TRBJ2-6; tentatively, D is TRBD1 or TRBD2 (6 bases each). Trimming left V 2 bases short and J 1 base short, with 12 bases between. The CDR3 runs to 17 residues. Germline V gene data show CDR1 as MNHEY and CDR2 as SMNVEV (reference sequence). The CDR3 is CASSLGGRRSGANVLTF. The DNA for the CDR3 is TGTGCCAGCAGTTTAGGGGGGCGCAGGTCTGGGGCCAACGTCCTGACTTTC.

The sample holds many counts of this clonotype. The CDR3 bases are TGTGCCAGCAGTGCCCTGTGGGGACAGGGGTCCGAGCAGTACTTC. It translates to CASSALWGQGSEQYF. The chain combines TRBV6-2 or TRBV6-3 with TRBJ2-7; 10 bases map to TRBD1. Germline CDR1 MNHEY, CDR2 SVGEGT. The CDR3 is made up of 15 amino acids. The V segment lost 5 bases and the J segment 6 bases; nucleotides outside the gene matches: 10.

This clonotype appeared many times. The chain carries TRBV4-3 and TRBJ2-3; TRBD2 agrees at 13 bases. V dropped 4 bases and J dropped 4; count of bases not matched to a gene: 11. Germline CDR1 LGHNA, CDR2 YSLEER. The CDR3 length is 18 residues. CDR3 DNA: TGCGCCAGCAGCCCGTGGACTAGCGGGGGTCCCGGGGCAGATACGCAGTATTTT. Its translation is CASSPWTSGGPGADTQYF.